The next 14 T cell receptor beta chains were all read from a single sample in a study of shared clonotypes between healthy human individuals. Libraries were prepared by immunoSEQ multiplex PCR; TCRdb keeps only in-frame clonotypes and omits some of them. The sample holds about 600,000 clones; around three quarters are singletons and the top ten take approximately 12%. Sequencing used PBMCs. Receptors were obtained from a woman aged 40 to 49 in good health. Some clones in this sample may be carry-over from other donors' samples.

This rearrangement joins TRBV28 to TRBJ1-3, with 7 positions matching TRBD1. V trimming: 7 bases; J trimming: 2 bases; junction bases outside the gene matches: 5. The CDR3 covers 14 residues. The germline V gene has CDR1 MDHEN and CDR2 SYDVKM. CDR3: CASTPQGAGNTIYF. In DNA, the CDR3 is TGTGCCAGCACCCCCCAGGGGGCTGGAAACACCATATATTTT. The full variable domain, with the rest looked up from reference TRBV28 and TRBJ1-3, is DVKVTQSSRYLVKRTGEKVFLECVQDMDHENMFWYRQDPGLGLRLIYFSYDVKMKEKGDIPEGYSVSREKKERFSLILESASTNQTSMYLCASTPQGAGNTIYFGEGSWLTVV.

The chain is built from TRBV27 and TRBJ2-7; 7 bases line up with TRBD1. The junction had 8 bases not matched to a gene; V was cut back by 6 bases and J by 6 bases. CDR3 length: 13 amino acids. From germline, CDR1 is MNHEY and CDR2 SMNVEV (reference sequence). The CDR3 protein is CASSPTGPREQYF. Written as DNA, the CDR3 is TGTGCCAGCAGCCCGACAGGGCCACGCGAGCAGTACTTC.

V is TRBV5-1 and J is TRBJ2-1; 10 positions match TRBD2. Germline values: CDR1 SGHRS, CDR2 YFSETQ. CDR3 length: 14 residues. V was clipped by 4 bases and J by 2 bases; unmatched bases: 0. CDR3 amino acids: CASSTSGTYNEQFF. The CDR3 DNA reads TGCGCCAGCAGCACTAGCGGGACCTACAATGAGCAGTTCTTC.

The V gene is TRBV5-1, the J gene TRBJ1-3; D is unresolved. The germline V gene has CDR1 SGHRS and CDR2 YFSETQ. This CDR3 contains 14 residues. Trimming left V 4 bases short and J 4 bases short, with 12 bases between. CDR3 loop: CASSETYFGNTIYF. CDR3 DNA: TGCGCCAGCAGCGAAACATACTTCGGAAACACCATATATTTT. The variable domain in full, completed from reference TRBV5-1 and TRBJ1-3, reads KAGVTQTPRYLIKTRGQQVTLSCSPISGHRSVSWYQQTPGQGLQFLFEYFSETQRNKGNFPGRFSGRQFSNSRSEMNVSTLELGDSALYLCASSETYFGNTIYFGEGSWLTVV.

The chain is built from TRBV4-1 and TRBJ2-7, with D perhaps TRBD2 (5 bases). Per germline, CDR1 MGHRA and CDR2 YSYEKL. The CDR3 is made up of 14 amino acids. The V end was cut by 1 base, the J end by 0 bases, with 7 bases between. CDR3 coding DNA: TGCGCCAGCAGCCAAGTGGGGAGCTCCTACGAGCAGTACTTC. Translating it yields CASSQVGSSYEQYF.

The chain joins TRBV29-1 to TRBJ1-1; D gene unclear. Germline loops: CDR1 SQVTM, CDR2 ANQGSEA. V shed 2 bases and J shed 1 base, with 8 bases lying between them. The CDR3 consists of 13 residues. Here the CDR3 reads CSVERDPNTEAFF. DNA for the CDR3: TGCAGCGTTGAAAGGGATCCGAACACTGAAGCTTTCTTT.

The V gene is TRBV18, the J gene TRBJ1-2, with 7 bases lining up with TRBD1. The CDR3 extends over 14 amino acids. Looked up from germline, CDR1 is KGHSH and CDR2 is LQKENI. The J segment lost 7 bases and the V segment lost 3 bases, leaving 8 bases of the junction unmatched. In DNA form, the CDR3 reads TGTGCCAGCTCACCGTCAACTGACAGGGCTGGCTACACCTTC. Residues: CASSPSTDRAGYTF.

This clone was detected once. Given a far larger clone just one base away, this is likely a sequencing read error. This sample also contains other DNA sequences that code for the same CDR3. V usage is TRBV10-3 and J usage is TRBJ2-7; 7 bases are shared with TRBD2. Germline assignment: CDR1 ENHRY and CDR2 SYGVKD. This CDR3 has 16 amino acids. The CDR3 bases are TGCGCCATCAGTGAGTCGAGTTATGGCGGGAGTTCCGAGCAGTACTTC. This encodes CAISESSYGGSSEQYF.

This chain uses TRBV4-1 with TRBJ2-5; D is possibly TRBD1 or TRBD2 (7 bases each). Germline CDR1 is MGHRA and CDR2 is YSYEKL. V was pared by 0 bases and J by 5 bases, with 16 bases between. The CDR3 spans 16 residues. CDR3: CASSQDAQGGGETQYF. The CDR3 DNA follows: TGCGCCAGCAGCCAAGATGCGCAGGGGGGGGGTGAGACCCAGTACTTC.

The chain carries TRBV18 and TRBJ2-1, with D perhaps matching TRBD2 (6 bases). Per germline, CDR1 KGHSH and CDR2 LQKENI. V gave up 6 bases and J gave up 14 bases, with 17 bases separating them. The CDR3 totals 12 residues. The CDR3 DNA sequence: TGTGCCAGCTCGACTAGATCGGATGTTAAGTTCTTC. It yields the protein CASSTRSDVKFF.

The rearrangement joins TRBV15 to TRBJ2-6; tentative D call: TRBD1 (5 bases). The germline V gene encodes CDR1 LNHNV and CDR2 YYDKDF (reference sequence). V was clipped by 5 bases and J by 3 bases, with 8 bases between them. The CDR3 totals 14 residues. CDR3 coding DNA: TGTGCCACCAGCGTCAGGGATGGGGCCAACGTCCTGACTTTC. It codes for CATSVRDGANVLTF.

The J gene is TRBJ2-7, the V gene TRBV29-1, with TRBD1 matching over 8 bases. J gave up 1 base and V 7 bases, and 6 bases lay outside the gene matches. This CDR3 comprises 13 residues. The germline V gene encodes CDR1 SQVTM and CDR2 ANQGSEA. The DNA of the CDR3 is TGCAGCGCGATGGACAGGGCTTCCTACGAGCAGTACTTC. It yields the protein CSAMDRASYEQYF.

The CDR3 reads CASSSRRGTSDEQFF. CDR3 bases: TGTGCCAGCAGCTCACGCCGAGGGACTAGTGATGAGCAGTTCTTC. The rearrangement joins TRBV7-2 to TRBJ2-1, with TRBD2 identical over 8 bases. Germline V gene lookup returns CDR1 SGHTA and CDR2 FQGNSA. The CDR3 consists of 15 residues. Trimming took 4 bases from V and 8 from J; bases not matched to a gene: 10.

This clone has only a few counts. The V call is TRBV4-1, the J call TRBJ1-2; D remains ambiguous. The CDR3 totals 12 residues. Germline values: CDR1 MGHRA, CDR2 YSYEKL. The V end was cut by 3 bases, the J end by 4 bases, with 6 bases between. CDR3 protein: CASSQAGYGYTF. CDR3 sequence (DNA): TGCGCCAGCAGCCAGGCGGGCTATGGCTACACCTTC.